These 25 T cell receptor beta chains came from one sample sequenced in a study of molecular identifiers for immune sequencing clone quantification. TCRdb used MiXCR to reprocess the PCR reads, holding one entry per CDR3 protein. The profile shows under 600,000 distinct CDR3 sequences, around 25% of them singletons. Sequencing input: naive CD8+ T cells from blood, with Jurkat cell RNA spiked in. The subset denotes: FACS-sorted CD8+CD4-CCR7+CD45RA+ naive T cells. The receptor source for this set is a human donor in good health. Some libraries in this study had Jurkat cell RNA spiked in.

As regards this clonotype: Germline and junction disagree at one end, which may indicate a read error. CDR3 in amino acids: CACSLSVGGPVFTEAFF. The CDR3 coding sequence is TGTGCCTGCAGTTTATCTGTCGGGGGTCCGGTTTTCACTGAAGCTTTCTTT. This chain links TRBV27 with TRBJ1-1; maybe TRBD1 (5 bases). Germline CDR1 reads MNHEY; CDR2 reads SMNVEV (reference sequence). The CDR3 consists of 17 residues.

This clonotype was observed many times. The chain carries TRBV6-5 and TRBJ1-5; possibly TRBD1 for D (6 bases). The V end lost 5 bases, the J end lost 7 bases, and 18 bases lay between the germline ends. The CDR3 sequence is 15 residues long. CDR1 is MNHEY, CDR2 SVGAGI, per germline. The chain's CDR3 is CASSRSQGGAQPQHF. CDR3 DNA sequence: TGTGCCAGCAGTCGATCTCAAGGGGGGGCCCAGCCCCAGCATTTT.

The chain couples TRBV3-1 to TRBJ1-5; no firm D call. Trimming shortened V by 6 bases and J by 2 bases, and 14 bases separated the two germline ends. CDR3 length equals 15 residues. Germline V CDR1 and CDR2: LGHDT, YNNKEL (reference sequence). The CDR3 region is CASSGGGGGNQPQHF. DNA of the CDR3: TGTGCCAGCAGTGGAGGAGGTGGGGGCAATCAGCCCCAGCATTTT.

This clonotype is a singleton in its sample. The DNA for the CDR3 is TGTGCCACCAGCAATAAGGGGTTCTCCAATGAGCAGTTCTTC. As protein: CATSNKGFSNEQFF. V and J are TRBV15 and TRBJ2-1, with D possibly being TRBD1 (5 bases). V was shortened by 4 bases and J by 6 bases, with 13 bases between the two germline ends. The germline gives CDR1 LNHNV, CDR2 YYDKDF (reference sequence). This CDR3 is 14 amino acids long.

This chain connects TRBV19 to TRBJ2-3, with 10 nucleotides matching TRBD2. The length of the CDR3 is 15 residues. V shed 3 bases, J shed 4 bases, and the junction held 4 bases outside the gene matches. In germline, CDR1 is LNHDA, CDR2 SQIVND (reference sequence). The CDR3 DNA reads as TGTGCCAGTAGTATCGGACTAGCGGTAGCAGATACGCAGTATTTT. It codes for CASSIGLAVADTQYF.

The J gene is TRBJ2-5, the V gene TRBV4-3; D call uncertain. V was cut by 2 bases and J by 5 bases, with 12 bases left in between. The germline V gene has CDR1 LGHNA and CDR2 YSLEER. The CDR3 is made up of 14 amino acids. CDR3 sequence (DNA): TGCGCCAGCAGCCAATACACGGTCGGGGAGACCCAGTACTTC. It translates to CASSQYTVGETQYF.

This clonotype has more than one count but fewer than ten. V is TRBV12-3 or TRBV12-4 and J is TRBJ1-3; D is uncertain. The V end was cut by 6 bases, the J end by 2 bases, with 11 bases between. The CDR3 consists of 14 residues. The CDR3 protein is CASSPDLAGNTIYF. The CDR3 DNA sequence: TGTGCCAGCAGCCCAGATTTGGCTGGAAACACCATATATTTT.

In the case of this clonotype: A much larger clone sits a single nucleotide away, making a read error possible. The chain carries TRBV7-6 and TRBJ2-3; perhaps TRBD2 as D (5 bases). Germline V gives CDR1 SGHVS, CDR2 FNYEAQ. V was trimmed by 1 base and J by 1 base, leaving 12 bases between them. The CDR3 covers 16 residues. CDR3 amino acids: CASSLVTRRGTDTQYF. The CDR3 DNA reads as TGTGCCAGCAGCTTAGTGACGCGGCGGGGCACAGATACGCAGTATTTT.

There are a few counts of this clonotype. The CDR3 nucleotides read TGCGCCAGCAGCTTGCCGACAGCGGTTACGGGGGATACGCAGTATTTT. It yields the protein CASSLPTAVTGDTQYF. The chain couples TRBV5-1 to TRBJ2-3; D could derive from TRBD1 or TRBD2 (5 bases each). Trimming left V 1 base short and J 6 bases short, with 18 bases between. Germline CDR1 reads SGHRS; CDR2 reads YFSETQ. The CDR3 contains 16 residues.

Turning to this clonotype: This could be a read error, since a much larger clone is one nucleotide away. Since no conserved phenylalanine or tryptophan closes the CDR3, a read error is the likely cause. The chain links TRBV7-9 to TRBJ2-7; the match to TRBD2 covers 7 bases. CDR1 and CDR2 from the germline V gene are SEHNR and FQNEAQ (reference sequence). The V gene end was trimmed by 0 bases and the J gene end by 5 bases; junction bases not matched to a gene: 4. The length of the CDR3 is 14 residues. CDR3 sequence (DNA): TGTGCCAGCAGCTTAGCAGAAGCGGGAAACGAGCAGTACTCC. Translation gives CASSLAEAGNEQYS.

This clonotype was seen more than once but under ten times. The chain is built from TRBV20-1 and TRBJ2-7, with 8 bases that match TRBD2. From germline, CDR1 is DFQATT and CDR2 SNEGSKA (reference sequence). The CDR3 consists of 17 residues. Germline trimming cut 3 bases from V and 0 bases from J; bases unmatched to any gene: 13. The DNA of the CDR3 is TGCAGTGCTAGTCCGCGGGGGGCTTATCAAAGCTCCTACGAGCAGTACTTC. Translated, it gives CSASPRGAYQSSYEQYF.

This clonotype was recorded many times. This chain uses TRBV19 with TRBJ2-5; D unresolved. Looked up from germline, CDR1 is LNHDA and CDR2 is SQIVND (reference sequence). The CDR3 is 11 amino acids. Trimming removed 6 bases at V and 3 bases at J, with 5 bases between. CDR3 coding DNA: TGTGCCAGTAGCACAGAAGAGACCCAGTACTTC. Its protein is CASSTEETQYF.

This clonotype was seen a single time. A much larger clone differs by one base, so this may be a read error. V gene TRBV4-1 combines with J gene TRBJ2-3, with 10 bases identical to TRBD2. The germline gives CDR1 MGHRA, CDR2 YSYEKL. CDR3 length equals 16 residues. This chain's CDR3 is CASSEMLAGDTDSQYF. As DNA, the CDR3 is TGCGCCAGCAGCGAAATGCTAGCGGGGGACACAGATTCGCAGTATTTT.

V and J are TRBV7-6 and TRBJ1-1, with TRBD1 as a possible D gene (6 bases). V was pared by 5 bases and J by 6 bases, with 13 bases between. The germline gives CDR1 SGHVS, CDR2 FNYEAQ. This CDR3 has 13 residues. The CDR3 is CASSPQGSAEAFF. The CDR3 nucleotides are TGTGCCAGCAGCCCGCAGGGGTCGGCTGAAGCTTTCTTT.

This clonotype appeared a few times. CDR3 in amino acids: CASSFNTGEEQYF. CDR3 sequence (DNA): TGTGCCAGCAGCTTTAATACCGGGGAAGAGCAGTACTTC. This chain joins TRBV5-4 and TRBJ2-7; TRBD2 is a possible D gene (5 bases). The CDR3 extends over 13 amino acids. Trimming cost V 2 bases and J 7 bases, with 13 bases left between them. Germline values: CDR1 SGHNT, CDR2 YYREEE (reference sequence).

Ten or more counts support this clonotype. This chain connects TRBV10-3 to TRBJ1-1; D is perhaps TRBD1 (6 bases). Germline V gene data show CDR1 as ENHRY and CDR2 as SYGVKD. V dropped 2 bases and J dropped 1 base, with 11 bases sitting between them. CDR3 length: 15 amino acids. The CDR3 is CAISEIPGENTEAFF. CDR3 DNA sequence: TGTGCCATCAGTGAGATTCCAGGGGAGAACACTGAAGCTTTCTTT.

Points on this clonotype: This could be a read error, since a much larger clone is one nucleotide away. This chain links TRBV7-6 with TRBJ2-7, with a weak D call TRBD2 (5 bases). The CDR3 extends over 15 amino acids. In germline, CDR1 is SGHVS, CDR2 FNYEAQ. The CDR3 loop reads CASSLALGVPYKQYF. In nucleotides, the CDR3 is TGTGCCAGCAGCTTAGCCCTCGGGGTCCCCTACAAGCAGTACTTC.

This clonotype turned up a few times. This chain joins TRBV7-6 and TRBJ1-6, with 10 positions matching TRBD1. The trim removed 5 bases at V and 5 bases at J, leaving 12 bases unmatched. Germline-derived CDR1 and CDR2 are SGHVS and FNYEAQ. The CDR3 consists of 18 residues. CDR3 sequence: CASSRTVAGTGDNSPLHF. Written as DNA, the CDR3 is TGTGCCAGCAGCCGGACGGTAGCCGGGACAGGGGATAATTCACCCCTCCACTTT.

In this sample, this clonotype turned up a few times. The CDR3 DNA sequence: TGTGCCAGCAGCCCCTTACAGTCCTCCTCCTACGAGCAGTACTTC. Encoded protein: CASSPLQSSSYEQYF. The chain employs TRBV7-9 and TRBJ2-7; D unclear. CDR1 is SEHNR and CDR2 is FQNEAQ in the germline V gene (reference sequence). The CDR3 covers 15 residues. The V end lost 5 bases, the J end lost 0 bases, and 14 bases lay between the germline ends.

Comment on this clonotype: This could be a read error, since a much larger clone is one nucleotide away. This chain uses TRBV14 with TRBJ1-1; no reliable D call. The CDR3 length is 13 residues. The V end was cut by 6 bases, the J end by 1 base, with 9 bases between. Germline V gene sequence: CDR1 SGHDN, CDR2 FVKESK. This CDR3 is CASREATNTEAFF. The CDR3 bases are TGTGCCAGCAGGGAAGCGACGAACACTGAAGCTTTCTTT.

This clonotype was picked up many times. The genes are TRBV5-1 and TRBJ2-7; D unclear. CDR1 SGHRS and CDR2 YFSETQ come from the germline V gene. This CDR3 is built from 12 residues. V was cut by 4 bases and J by 6 bases, with 11 bases left in between. CDR3 amino acids: CASSISGGEQYF. The CDR3, as DNA: TGCGCCAGCAGCATCTCCGGTGGCGAGCAGTACTTC.

This clonotype has a count of ten or more. V usage is TRBV5-1 and J usage is TRBJ2-7, with TRBD1 matching 9 bases. V trimming: 3 bases; J trimming: 5 bases; junction bases outside the gene matches: 6. The V gene's germline CDR1 is SGHRS and CDR2 YFSETQ. The CDR3 has 14 amino acids. CDR3 sequence: CASSSGQGLDEQYF. For the CDR3, the DNA is TGCGCCAGCAGCTCGGGACAGGGATTAGACGAGCAGTACTTC.

In its sample, this clonotype was seen many times. The chain carries TRBV7-9 and TRBJ1-1, with 8 bases that match TRBD1. The CDR3 has 16 residues. Germline CDR1 SEHNR, CDR2 FQNEAQ (reference sequence). V was clipped by 5 bases and J by 5 bases; unmatched bases: 13. For the CDR3, the DNA is TGTGCCAGCAGCCCCCCGGCAGGGGGCCGTGCAACTGAAGCTTTCTTT. Amino acid sequence: CASSPPAGGRATEAFF. Combining the CDR3 with reference TRBV7-9 and TRBJ1-1 gives the whole variable domain DTGVSQNPRHKITKRGQNVTFRCDPISEHNRLYWYRQTLGQGPEFLTYFQNEAQLEKSRLLSDRFSAERPKGSFSTLEIQRTEQGDSAMYLCASSPPAGGRATEAFFGQGTRLTVV.

The chain combines TRBV4-1 with TRBJ2-1, with D perhaps TRBD2 (6 bases). Trimming stripped 2 bases from V and 6 bases from J, with 17 bases between. Per the germline V gene, CDR1 is MGHRA and CDR2 is YSYEKL. The CDR3 is 16 amino acids. CDR3 residues: CASSQRGAGTGNEQFF. In nucleotides, the CDR3 is TGCGCCAGCAGCCAACGTGGGGCGGGGACGGGCAATGAGCAGTTCTTC.

This clonotype turned up a few times. The chain employs TRBV28 and TRBJ2-7, with D perhaps matching TRBD1 or TRBD2 (5 bases each). Germline V gene lookup returns CDR1 MDHEN and CDR2 SYDVKM. The CDR3 length is 14 residues. V was clipped by 7 bases and J by 1 base, with 14 bases between them. CDR3 nucleotides: TGTGCCAGCAACCAACGGGACGTATCCTACGAGCAGTACTTC. Translated, it gives CASNQRDVSYEQYF.